These T cell receptor beta chains were read from a single sample in a study of T cell repertoires in cytomegalovirus infection. These receptors' targets are unknown. TCRdb reprocessed the reads with MiXCR, giving one entry per CDR3 protein. There are more than 300,000 distinct CDR3 sequences in the sample; around a third occur only once, and approximately 13% lies in the top ten. The source was cultured PBMCs, collected from culture after CMV antigen stimulation. These TCRs come from a human donor in good health (CMV status not recorded). Some clones in this sample may be carry-over from other donors' samples. Each CDR3 is given with its conserved first and last residue. The order of the fields is CDR3 protein, CDR3 DNA, V gene, clone size, J gene, D gene. A D gene is named only where the DNA matches it firmly. Expanded clones are given a class, and other clones once, few, many or no size at all.

CDR3: CASSERPDTQYF; DNA: TGTGCCAGCAGTGAACGCCCAGATACGCAGTATTTT; V: TRBV6-1; size: few; J: TRBJ2-3; D: NA
CDR3: CASSLGPIYYGYTF; DNA: TGTGCCAGCAGTTTGGGGCCGATATACTATGGCTACACCTTC; V: TRBV6-6; size: few; J: TRBJ1-2; D: NA
CDR3: CATSSSPGVYYGYTF; DNA: TGTGCCACCAGCAGCTCTCCCGGGGTTTACTATGGCTACACCTTC; V: TRBV15; size: NA; J: TRBJ1-2; D: NA
CDR3: CASSPPTPGELFF; DNA: TGTGCCAGCAGCCCCCCCACCCCCGGGGAGCTGTTTTTT; V: TRBV7-2; size: few; J: TRBJ2-2; D: NA
CDR3: CASSLVGTVNTEAFF; DNA: TGTGCCAGCAGCTTAGTCGGGACAGTAAACACTGAAGCTTTCTTT; V: TRBV11-2; size: few; J: TRBJ1-1; D: TRBD1
CDR3: CASRKVWGSDGYTF; DNA: TGTGCCAGCAGAAAAGTTTGGGGTTCGGATGGCTACACCTTC; V: TRBV5-5; size: NA; J: TRBJ1-2; D: NA
CDR3: CASSLLSGGNSGNTIYF; DNA: TGTGCCAGCAGCTTACTGTCGGGGGGAAACTCTGGAAACACCATATATTTT; V: TRBV7-6; size: many; J: TRBJ1-3; D: NA
CDR3: CASSLVGAQGQPQHF; DNA: TGTGCCAGCAGCTTAGTAGGGGCACAAGGTCAGCCCCAGCATTTT; V: TRBV7-2; size: NA; J: TRBJ1-5; D: NA
CDR3: CASSYSNNQPQHF; DNA: TGTGCCAGCAGTTACTCTAATAATCAGCCCCAGCATTTT; V: TRBV6-5; size: NA; J: TRBJ1-5; D: NA
CDR3: CASSQGGGIGAFF; DNA: TGTGCCAGCAGCCAAGGGGGAGGGATTGGAGCTTTCTTT; V: TRBV14; size: NA; J: TRBJ1-1; D: NA
CDR3: CASSYSTGVSTDTQYF; DNA: TGTGCCAGCAGTTACTCGACAGGAGTTAGCACAGATACGCAGTATTTT; V: TRBV6-2/TRBV6-3; size: few; J: TRBJ2-3; D: NA
CDR3: CAWSALAAPINEQFF; DNA: TGTGCCTGGAGTGCGCTAGCGGCCCCTATCAATGAGCAGTTCTTC; V: TRBV30; size: NA; J: TRBJ2-1; D: TRBD2
CDR3: CASSLIWVNQPQHF; DNA: TGTGCCAGCAGCTTAATATGGGTCAATCAGCCCCAGCATTTT; V: TRBV7-2; size: few; J: TRBJ1-5; D: NA
CDR3: CASSQSWTSGRYNEQFF; DNA: TGTGCCAGCAGCCAATCCTGGACTAGCGGGAGATACAATGAGCAGTTCTTC; V: TRBV11-2; size: few; J: TRBJ2-1; D: TRBD2
CDR3: CASSPWDRGHNEQFF; DNA: TGTGCCAGCTCACCTTGGGACAGGGGCCACAATGAGCAGTTCTTC; V: TRBV18; size: few; J: TRBJ2-1; D: TRBD1
CDR3: CASSNNRDGWETQYF; DNA: TGTGCCAGCAGCAATAACAGGGATGGATGGGAGACCCAGTACTTC; V: TRBV6-1; size: many; J: TRBJ2-5; D: NA
CDR3: CASSIRRVGGYNEQFF; DNA: TGTGCCAGCAGCATCAGGAGGGTCGGGGGGTACAATGAGCAGTTCTTC; V: TRBV7-2; size: many; J: TRBJ2-1; D: TRBD2
CDR3: CASSPLGAGAGEQYF; DNA: TGCGCCAGCAGCCCTCTGGGAGCGGGAGCCGGCGAGCAGTACTTC; V: TRBV4-1; size: NA; J: TRBJ2-7; D: TRBD2
CDR3: CASSLGVGRGYNEQFF; DNA: TGTGCCAGCAGCTTAGGGGTAGGGCGGGGATACAATGAGCAGTTCTTC; V: TRBV11-2; size: few; J: TRBJ2-1; D: NA
CDR3: CASSQVMTDRFTEAFF; DNA: TGCGCCAGCAGCCAAGTAATGACGGACCGATTCACTGAAGCTTTCTTT; V: TRBV4-3; size: few; J: TRBJ1-1; D: NA
CDR3: CASSIDPGTTVYGYTF; DNA: TGTGCCAGTAGTATAGATCCTGGGACTACCGTTTATGGCTACACCTTC; V: TRBV19; size: few; J: TRBJ1-2; D: NA
CDR3: CATSRGGGGGYGYTF; DNA: TGTGCCACCAGCAGAGGGGGGGGGGGCGGCTATGGCTACACCTTC; V: TRBV15; size: NA; J: TRBJ1-2; D: NA
CDR3: CASRSSGPHYNEQFF; DNA: TGTGCCAGCAGAAGTAGCGGGCCACACTACAATGAGCAGTTCTTC; V: TRBV12-3/TRBV12-4; size: NA; J: TRBJ2-1; D: TRBD2
CDR3: CASSLDLRLEQFF; DNA: TGTGCCAGCAGCTTAGATCTGCGGTTGGAGCAGTTCTTC; V: TRBV7-2; size: once; J: TRBJ2-1; D: NA